The 27 T cell receptor beta chains below all came from one sample that was sequenced in a study of T cells in narcolepsy. Clones were sequenced by immunoSEQ multiplex PCR, and TCRdb holds only the in-frame ones, with some missing. The sample lists around 32,000 clones, 82% occurring once. Input material: CD45RA- memory CD4+ T cells from PBMCs. All receptors derive from a human donor with narcolepsy.

V and J are TRBV28 and TRBJ1-2; D gene ambiguous. Trimming left V 6 bases short and J 3 bases short, with 17 bases between. The germline V gene encodes CDR1 MDHEN and CDR2 SYDVKM. The CDR3 contains 15 residues. The CDR3 DNA reads as TGTGCCAGCAGGCCTCCCGTCCCCACATACTATGGCTACACCTTC. Translating gives CASRPPVPTYYGYTF.

CDR3 nucleotides: TGTGCCAGCACGGTGACAGGGAGATTCTATGGCTACACCTTC. Its protein is CASTVTGRFYGYTF. This rearrangement joins TRBV2 to TRBJ1-2; the match to TRBD1 covers 7 bases. CDR1 is SNHLY and CDR2 is FYNNEI in the germline V gene. Trimming removed 7 bases from V and 4 bases from J; junction bases left unmatched: 9. The CDR3 loop spans 14 amino acids.

This chain uses TRBV6-5 with TRBJ1-5; D uncertain. Trimming removed 4 bases from V and 3 bases from J, with 4 bases in between. This CDR3 spans 12 amino acids. Germline CDR1 and CDR2: MNHEY and SVGAGI. CDR3 loop: CASSSFNQPQHF. The CDR3 region has the DNA TGTGCCAGCAGTTCCTTCAATCAGCCCCAGCATTTT.

This clone was picked up a small number of times. The chain employs TRBV19 and TRBJ1-1; 7 bases are a match to TRBD1. The CDR3 is 16 residues long. Germline loops: CDR1 LNHDA, CDR2 SQIVND (reference sequence). With 6 bases clipped from V and 0 bases from J, the junction kept 10 bases outside the gene matches. The CDR3 nucleotides read TGTGCCAGTAGCGCCATGACAGGGTCTATGAACACTGAAGCTTTCTTT. Translated, it gives CASSAMTGSMNTEAFF.

This clone was seen only a few times. CDR3 DNA sequence: TGTGCCAGCAGCCGAACTAGCGGGGGGGCCTATGAGCAGTTCTTC. It yields the protein CASSRTSGGAYEQFF. V and J are TRBV7-3 and TRBJ2-1; 13 nucleotides match TRBD2. The V gene's germline CDR1 is SGHTA and CDR2 FQGTGA. With 5 bases clipped from V and 8 bases from J, the junction kept 6 bases outside the gene matches. This CDR3 contains 15 residues. The whole variable domain, remainder taken from reference TRBV7-3 and TRBJ2-1, is GAGVSQTPSNKVTEKGKYVELRCDPISGHTALYWYRQSLGQGPEFLIYFQGTGAADDSGLPNDRFFAVRPEGSVSTLKIQRTERGDSAVYLCASSRTSGGAYEQFFGPGTRLTVL.

This chain connects TRBV27 to TRBJ2-7, with 8 bases that match TRBD2. Germline trimming cut 5 bases from V and 1 base from J; bases unmatched to any gene: 13. The CDR3 totals 17 residues. Germline CDR1 is MNHEY and CDR2 is SMNVEV (reference sequence). CDR3 sequence (DNA): TGTGCCAGCAGTCCCTACCTACTAGCGGAGACGTCCTACGAGCAGTACTTC. Its translation: CASSPYLLAETSYEQYF.

The rearrangement joins TRBV30 to TRBJ2-3, with a possible D match to TRBD2 (6 bases). V was clipped by 5 bases and J by 8 bases, with 14 bases between them. The CDR3 consists of 12 residues. In germline, CDR1 is GTSNPN, CDR2 SVGIG (reference sequence). CDR3 in amino acids: CAWSLLGGTQYF. For the CDR3, the DNA is TGTGCCTGGTCTTTGTTGGGGGGTACGCAGTATTTT.

V usage is TRBV10-3 and J usage is TRBJ1-3; D might be TRBD1 (5 bases). The CDR3 length is 16 residues. Germline lookup yields CDR1 ENHRY and CDR2 SYGVKD. Trimming left V 3 bases short and J 0 bases short, with 12 bases between. The DNA for the CDR3 is TGTGCCATCAGTGATAAGGGCAGGGTCTCTGGAAACACCATATATTTT. Its translation is CAISDKGRVSGNTIYF.

The chain employs TRBV30 and TRBJ2-5, with 7 bases aligning to TRBD2. The better agreement between TRBJ2-7 and the DNA end casts doubt on the J call. Germline lookup yields CDR1 GTSNPN and CDR2 SVGIG (reference sequence). The CDR3 is 13 residues long. The CDR3 sequence: CAWGGRAAYEQYF. The DNA of the CDR3 is TGTGCCTGGGGTGGGAGGGCGGCCTACGAGCAGTACTTC.

Regarding this clone: The identical CDR3 is also encoded by other nucleotide sequences in the sample. The chain joins TRBV30 to TRBJ2-5; TRBD2 aligns across 15 bases. Germline V CDR1 and CDR2: GTSNPN, SVGIG (reference sequence). There are 17 residues in the CDR3. The V and J ends lost 0 bases and 5 bases, in that order; junction bases with no gene match: 7. The CDR3 is CAWSVRGLAGGSETQYF. CDR3 coding DNA: TGTGCCTGGAGTGTAAGGGGACTAGCGGGAGGATCGGAGACCCAGTACTTC.

The chain carries TRBV30 and TRBJ1-5; no clear D gene. V shed 0 bases and J shed 7 bases, with 7 bases lying between them. CDR1 GTSNPN and CDR2 SVGIG come from the germline V gene (reference sequence). This CDR3 has 12 residues. CDR3 residues: CAWSVDLQPQHF. In nucleotides, the CDR3 is TGTGCCTGGAGTGTAGATCTACAGCCCCAGCATTTT.

The V call is TRBV5-3, the J call TRBJ2-4, with TRBD1 as a possible D gene (8 bases). Being an ORF, TRBV5-3 has a function that is uncertain. Trimming cost V 0 bases and J 8 bases, with 15 bases left between them. The CDR3 contains 15 residues. The CDR3 DNA sequence: TGTGCCAGAAGCTTGGAACGACAGGGGAGGGACATTCAGTACTTC. It specifies CARSLERQGRDIQYF.

The gene calls are TRBV18 and TRBJ2-3, with D perhaps matching TRBD1 (7 bases). The CDR3 has 17 residues. Trimming removed 3 bases from V and 4 bases from J, with 20 bases in between. CDR1 is KGHSH and CDR2 is LQKENI in the germline V gene. CDR3 nucleotide sequence: TGTGCCAGCTCACCGTATTCCAGGGGGGAAAGGGCAGATACGCAGTATTTT. Its translation is CASSPYSRGERADTQYF.

The chain links TRBV2 to TRBJ2-1; D is possibly TRBD2 (5 bases). Looked up from germline, CDR1 is SNHLY and CDR2 is FYNNEI. Trimming pared 8 bases from V and 5 bases from J, leaving 13 bases between. This CDR3 is 13 amino acids long. CDR3 amino acids: CASSRAGNNEQFF. The CDR3 nucleotides are TGTGCCAGCTCGAGGGCCGGGAACAATGAGCAGTTCTTC.

The chain uses TRBV2 and TRBJ2-1, with TRBD2 matching 7 bases. The J segment lost 6 bases and the V segment lost 6 bases, leaving 2 bases of the junction unmatched. The V gene's germline CDR1 is SNHLY and CDR2 FYNNEI. The CDR3 extends over 12 amino acids. The CDR3 DNA reads TGTGCCAGCAGCGCTAGCGGCAATGAGCAGTTCTTC. This encodes CASSASGNEQFF.

This chain uses TRBV10-1 with TRBJ1-1; 9 nucleotides line up with TRBD1. Germline CDR1 is WNHNN and CDR2 is SYGVQD (reference sequence). The CDR3 extends over 15 amino acids. The trim removed 6 bases at V and 5 bases at J, leaving 10 bases unmatched. This chain's CDR3 is CASSRDRVRTTEAFF. CDR3 DNA sequence: TGCGCCAGCAGCCGGGACAGGGTTCGTACGACTGAAGCTTTCTTT.

The V gene is TRBV7-2, the J gene TRBJ1-1; weak D call: TRBD1 (6 bases). CDR1 SGHTA and CDR2 FQGNSA come from the germline V gene. This CDR3 has 14 amino acids. V lost 5 bases and J 1 base, leaving 11 bases between the germline ends. CDR3 sequence: CASSPRQENTEAFF. As DNA, the CDR3 is TGTGCCAGCAGCCCGCGACAGGAGAACACTGAAGCTTTCTTT.

This chain uses TRBV7-8 with TRBJ1-1; 7 nucleotides line up with TRBD1. The trim removed 5 bases at V and 0 bases at J, leaving 3 bases unmatched. This CDR3 comprises 14 residues. CDR1 SGHVS and CDR2 FQNEAQ come from the germline V gene. The CDR3, as DNA: TGTGCCAGCAGCGCCGGGACAGTGAACACTGAAGCTTTCTTT. Translating it yields CASSAGTVNTEAFF.

This chain connects TRBV6-4 to TRBJ1-5, with no clear D. Looked up from germline, CDR1 is MRHNA and CDR2 is SNTAGT. The CDR3 spans 13 residues. V was clipped by 4 bases and J by 7 bases, with 11 bases between them. CDR3 sequence reads: CASSVQSGQPQHF. CDR3 bases: TGTGCCAGCAGTGTACAGTCGGGACAGCCCCAGCATTTT.

The genes are TRBV11-3 and TRBJ2-7; TRBD1 matches at 8 bases. Germline lookup yields CDR1 SGHNT and CDR2 YENEEA. The CDR3 contains 15 residues. J gave up 6 bases and V 5 bases, and 12 bases lay outside the gene matches. Written as DNA, the CDR3 is TGTGCCAGCAGCCCGCGGACAGGGCCTTCGGCCGAGCAGTACTTC. This translates into CASSPRTGPSAEQYF.

CDR3 sequence reads: CAWSTSGAATGELFF. The DNA of the CDR3 is TGTGCCTGGAGTACGTCAGGGGCTGCCACCGGGGAGCTGTTTTTT. The rearrangement joins TRBV30 to TRBJ2-2, with D possibly matching TRBD1 (6 bases). The V end was cut by 2 bases, the J end by 4 bases, with 14 bases between. The CDR3 extends over 15 amino acids. Per the germline V gene, CDR1 is GTSNPN and CDR2 is SVGIG (reference sequence).

This sequence joins TRBV19 and TRBJ1-2; 7 positions match TRBD1. Germline lookup yields CDR1 LNHDA and CDR2 SQIVND (reference sequence). The trim removed 5 bases at V and 4 bases at J, leaving 4 bases unmatched. The CDR3 covers 13 residues. CDR3 coding DNA: TGTGCCAGTAGTGGGACAGCCATCTATGGCTACACCTTC. Residues: CASSGTAIYGYTF.

The J gene is TRBJ2-3, the V gene TRBV5-1; 8 nucleotides agree with TRBD1. The length of the CDR3 is 14 residues. V dropped 9 bases and J dropped 3; count of bases not matched to a gene: 9. The V gene's germline CDR1 is SGHRS and CDR2 YFSETQ. CDR3 nucleotides: TGCGCCACCAAGCAGGGGGCTTTAACAGATACGCAGTATTTT. Its translation: CATKQGALTDTQYF.

The genes are TRBV10-1 and TRBJ2-5; D not certain. V was cut by 0 bases and J by 5 bases, with 10 bases left in between. This CDR3 is built from 14 residues. From germline, CDR1 is WNHNN and CDR2 SYGVQD (reference sequence). This chain's CDR3 is CASSESVVKETQYF. DNA of the CDR3: TGCGCCAGCAGTGAGTCGGTGGTGAAGGAGACCCAGTACTTC.

Note on this clone: Its ends do not fully match the called genes, so a read error is possible. V gene TRBV9 combines with J gene TRBJ1-2; D is perhaps TRBD1 (5 bases). The CDR3 consists of 14 residues. Germline V gives CDR1 SGDLS, CDR2 YYNGEE. The CDR3 nucleotides are TGTGCCAGCACCGTAGGGCAGGGCTCCTATGGCTACACCTTC. This gives the protein CASTVGQGSYGYTF.

V is TRBV5-5 and J is TRBJ1-5, with D unresolved. The V and J ends lost 0 bases and 11 bases respectively, with 9 bases between them. The CDR3 covers 12 residues. Germline CDR1 and CDR2: SGHKS and YYEKEE (reference sequence). The CDR3 here is CASSLDNTAQHF. Written as DNA, the CDR3 is TGTGCCAGCAGCTTGGACAACACGGCCCAGCATTTT. Full variable domain (rest looked up from reference TRBV5-5 and TRBJ1-5): DAGVTQSPTHLIKTRGQQVTLRCSPISGHKSVSWYQQVLGQGPQFIFQYYEKEERGRGNFPDRFSARQFPNYSSELNVNALLLGDSALYLCASSLDNTAQHFGDGTRLSIL.

J is TRBJ2-1 and V is TRBV10-3; 7 bases fit TRBD1. The CDR3 covers 12 residues. In germline, CDR1 is ENHRY, CDR2 SYGVKD. V lost 6 bases, J lost 7 bases, and 3 bases stayed unmatched. Here the CDR3 DNA reads TGTGCCATCAGGGGACAGAAGAATGAGCAGTTCTTC. It is translated as CAIRGQKNEQFF.